This T cell receptor beta chain was recovered during a study of cytomegalovirus exposure and HLA in healthy donors. Study as a whole: Of the donors genotyped, approximately 430 in all, about 80% fell in the Caucasian-associated ancestry cluster. General study findings and limits: Prior analysis indicated that the majority of TCR beta V segments exhibited productivity approximately 90% or approximately 30% of the time. The classifier, whose performance was assessed in both the original and validation cohorts, reportedly diagnosed cytomegalovirus status with high specificity and sensitivity. Several of the most significant clusters were apparently associated with common viral pathogens in a later analysis.

This clone has a handful of counts. Its matching antigen is unknown. PCR employed 60 Vbeta and 13 Jbeta primers. Profiling relied on immunoSEQ multiplex PCR, and the TCRdb table lists in-frame clones only, not all of them. The data contain about 130,000 clones, roughly 82% of them seen just once; the ten biggest clones take up 4% to 5%. This receptor was taken from a male donor in good health and CMV-seropositive. The sequencing sample was made of PBMCs.

CDR3 sequence (DNA): TGTGCCAGCCGGACGGAGCGGAATGAGCAGTTCTTC. Translating gives CASRTERNEQFF. The rearrangement uses TRBV19 and TRBJ2-1; D might be TRBD2 (5 bases). Germline V CDR1 and CDR2: LNHDA, SQIVND (reference sequence). The germline V and J ends were trimmed by 9 bases and 7 bases, with 13 bases remaining between them. The CDR3 spans 12 residues.